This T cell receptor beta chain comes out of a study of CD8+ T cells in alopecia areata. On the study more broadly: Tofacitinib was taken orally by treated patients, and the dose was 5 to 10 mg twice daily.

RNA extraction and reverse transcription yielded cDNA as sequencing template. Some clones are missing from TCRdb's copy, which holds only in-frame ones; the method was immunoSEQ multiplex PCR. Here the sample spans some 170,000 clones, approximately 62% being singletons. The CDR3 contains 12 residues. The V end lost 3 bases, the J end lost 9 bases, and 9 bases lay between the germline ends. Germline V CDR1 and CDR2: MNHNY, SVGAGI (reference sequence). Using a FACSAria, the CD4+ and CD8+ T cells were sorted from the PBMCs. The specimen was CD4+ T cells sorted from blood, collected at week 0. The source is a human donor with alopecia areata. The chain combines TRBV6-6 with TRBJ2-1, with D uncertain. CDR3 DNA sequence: TGTGCCAGCAGTTATATTTCGGGTGAGCAGTTCTTC. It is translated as CASSYISGEQFF.